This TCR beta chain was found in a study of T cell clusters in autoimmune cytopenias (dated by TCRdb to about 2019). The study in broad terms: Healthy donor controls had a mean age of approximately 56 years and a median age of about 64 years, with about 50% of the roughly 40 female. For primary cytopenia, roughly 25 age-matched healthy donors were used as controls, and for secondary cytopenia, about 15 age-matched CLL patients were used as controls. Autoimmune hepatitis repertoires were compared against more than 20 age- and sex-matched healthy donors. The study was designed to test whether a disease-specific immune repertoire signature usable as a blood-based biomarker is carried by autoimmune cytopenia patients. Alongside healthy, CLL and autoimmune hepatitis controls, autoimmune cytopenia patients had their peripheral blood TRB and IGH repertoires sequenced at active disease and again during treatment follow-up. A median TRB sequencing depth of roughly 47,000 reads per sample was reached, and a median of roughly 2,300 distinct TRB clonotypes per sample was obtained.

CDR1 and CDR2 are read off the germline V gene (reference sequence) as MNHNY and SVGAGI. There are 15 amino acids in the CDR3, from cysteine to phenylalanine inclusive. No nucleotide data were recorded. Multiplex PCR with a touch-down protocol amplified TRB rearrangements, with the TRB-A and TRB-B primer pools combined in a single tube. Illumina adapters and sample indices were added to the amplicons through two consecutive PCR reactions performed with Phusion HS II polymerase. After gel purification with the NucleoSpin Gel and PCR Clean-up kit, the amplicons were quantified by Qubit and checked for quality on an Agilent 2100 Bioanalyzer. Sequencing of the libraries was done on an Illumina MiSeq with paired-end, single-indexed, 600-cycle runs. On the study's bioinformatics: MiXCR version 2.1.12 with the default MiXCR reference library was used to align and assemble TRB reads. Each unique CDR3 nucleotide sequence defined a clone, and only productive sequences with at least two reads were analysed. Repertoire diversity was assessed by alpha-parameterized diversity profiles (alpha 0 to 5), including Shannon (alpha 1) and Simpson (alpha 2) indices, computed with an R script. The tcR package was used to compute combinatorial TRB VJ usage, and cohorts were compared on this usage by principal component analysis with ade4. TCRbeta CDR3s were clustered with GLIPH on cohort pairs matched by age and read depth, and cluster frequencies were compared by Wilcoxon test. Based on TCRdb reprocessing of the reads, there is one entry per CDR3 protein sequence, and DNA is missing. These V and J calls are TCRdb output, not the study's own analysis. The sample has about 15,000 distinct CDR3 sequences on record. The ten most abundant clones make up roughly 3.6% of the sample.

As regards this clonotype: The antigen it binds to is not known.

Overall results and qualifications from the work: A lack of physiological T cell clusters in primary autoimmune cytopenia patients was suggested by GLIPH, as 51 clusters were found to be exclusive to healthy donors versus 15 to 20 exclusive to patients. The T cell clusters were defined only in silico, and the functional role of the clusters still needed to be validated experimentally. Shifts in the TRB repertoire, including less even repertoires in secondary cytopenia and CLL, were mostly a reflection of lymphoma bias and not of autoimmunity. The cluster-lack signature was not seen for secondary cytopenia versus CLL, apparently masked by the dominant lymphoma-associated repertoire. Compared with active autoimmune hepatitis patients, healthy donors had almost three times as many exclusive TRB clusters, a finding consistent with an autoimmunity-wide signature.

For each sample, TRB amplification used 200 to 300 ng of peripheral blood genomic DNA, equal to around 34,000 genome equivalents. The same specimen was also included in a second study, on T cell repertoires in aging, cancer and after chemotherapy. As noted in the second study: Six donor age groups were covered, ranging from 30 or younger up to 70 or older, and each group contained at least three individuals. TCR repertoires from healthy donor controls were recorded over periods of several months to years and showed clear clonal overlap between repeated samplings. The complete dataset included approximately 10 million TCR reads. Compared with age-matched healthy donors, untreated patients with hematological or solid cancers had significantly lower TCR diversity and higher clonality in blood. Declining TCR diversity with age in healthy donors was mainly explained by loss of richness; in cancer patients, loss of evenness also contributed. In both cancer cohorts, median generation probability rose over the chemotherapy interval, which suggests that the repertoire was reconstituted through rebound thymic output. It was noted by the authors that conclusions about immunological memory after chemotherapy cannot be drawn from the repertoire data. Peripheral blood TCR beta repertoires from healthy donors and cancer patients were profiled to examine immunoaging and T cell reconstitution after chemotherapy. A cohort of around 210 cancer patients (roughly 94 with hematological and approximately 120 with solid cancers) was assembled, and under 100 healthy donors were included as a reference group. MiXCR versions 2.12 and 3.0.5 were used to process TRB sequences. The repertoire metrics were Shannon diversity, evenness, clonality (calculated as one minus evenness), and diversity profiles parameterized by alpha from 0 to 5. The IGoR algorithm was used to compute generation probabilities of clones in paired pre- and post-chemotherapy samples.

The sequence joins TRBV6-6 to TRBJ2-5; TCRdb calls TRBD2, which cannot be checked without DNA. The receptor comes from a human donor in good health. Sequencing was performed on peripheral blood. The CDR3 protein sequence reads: CASSYRGLAGETQYF.